This T cell receptor (beta chain) was profiled in a study of T-cell memory formation after mild COVID-19. Each CDR3 protein is one row after TCRdb ran MiXCR on the 5' RACE reads. This table has about 470,000 distinct CDR3 sequences, roughly 18% appearing once. The V end was cut by 2 bases, the J end by 2 bases, with 13 bases between. The CDR3 consists of 15 residues. Germline CDR1 and CDR2: SGHTA and FQGNSA. Specimen: PBMCs or a T cell subset sorted from them (not recorded which). The sequence was collected from an adult woman who had mild COVID-19 (a few samples of this study predate the infection). Cell type and time point are not known. This chain joins TRBV7-2 and TRBJ2-7, with TRBD2 as a possible D gene (6 bases). The CDR3 spells CASSLPPGTPYEQYF. CDR3 in DNA: TGTGCCAGCAGCTTACCCCCCGGGACTCCCTACGAGCAGTACTTC.